One sample yielded the 22 T cell receptor beta chains listed below, sequenced in a study of cytomegalovirus exposure and HLA in healthy donors. Vbeta (60) and Jbeta (13) primers were used in the PCR. Generated by immunoSEQ multiplex PCR, the TCRdb table keeps only in-frame clones and is missing some. The table includes some 130,000 clones, 63% detected once. Sequences were obtained from PBMCs. The receptors were gathered from a man in his forties in good health and CMV-seropositive.

This chain connects TRBV7-9 to TRBJ2-7; 9 bases match TRBD1. Trimming at V came to 4 bases and at J to 6 bases, leaving 1 base not matched to a gene. There are 12 residues in the CDR3. CDR1 is SEHNR and CDR2 is FQNEAQ in the germline V gene (reference sequence). The CDR3 spells CASSSGQGEQYF. The CDR3 region has the DNA TGTGCCAGCAGCTCGGGACAGGGCGAGCAGTACTTC.

Comment on this clone: This specimen includes other DNA sequences encoding the same CDR3. The chain joins TRBV5-4 to TRBJ2-2; 10 nucleotides agree with TRBD2. CDR1 is SGHNT and CDR2 is YYREEE in the germline V gene (reference sequence). V gave up 0 bases and J gave up 1 base; unmatched junction bases: 0. The CDR3 has 16 amino acids. CDR3 coding DNA: TGTGCCAGCAGCTTGGGACTAGCGGGGAACACCGGGGAGCTGTTTTTT. Translating it yields CASSLGLAGNTGELFF.

The genes are TRBV25-1 and TRBJ2-1; 9 bases align to TRBD1. CDR1 and CDR2 (germline): MGHDK, SYGVNS. With V trimmed by 5 bases and J by 6 bases, 8 bases remained unmatched. CDR3 size: 15 residues. The CDR3 DNA follows: TGTGCCAGCAGTCCCGGGACAGGGTTCTTCAATGAGCAGTTCTTC. Protein product: CASSPGTGFFNEQFF. Drawing the rest from reference TRBV25-1 and TRBJ2-1, the complete variable domain is EADIYQTPRYLVIGTGKKITLECSQTMGHDKMYWYQQDPGMELHLIHYSYGVNSTEKGDLSSESTVSRIRTEHFPLTLESARPSHTSQYLCASSPGTGFFNEQFFGPGTRLTVL.

V usage is TRBV5-1 and J usage is TRBJ2-7, with 9 bases that match TRBD1. The CDR3 has 16 amino acids. Trimming cost V 0 bases and J 2 bases; bases outside gene matches: 6. Germline V CDR1 and CDR2: SGHRS, YFSETQ. The CDR3 DNA sequence: TGCGCCAGCAGCTTGGTTGTCGGGACAGGGACCTACGAGCAGTACTTC. It specifies CASSLVVGTGTYEQYF.

This clone turned up a few times. The rearrangement links TRBV5-4 to TRBJ2-5; D not resolved. In germline, CDR1 is SGHNT, CDR2 YYREEE (reference sequence). The CDR3 has 13 amino acids. V gave up 4 bases and J gave up 2 bases, with 9 bases separating them. This CDR3 reads CASSTREQETQYF. CDR3 bases: TGTGCCAGCAGCACGAGAGAGCAAGAGACCCAGTACTTC.

In its sample, this clone was seen a few times. The rearrangement uses TRBV28 and TRBJ1-5; D unclear. V was shortened by 1 base and J by 7 bases, with 11 bases between the two germline ends. Germline CDR1 and CDR2: MDHEN and SYDVKM. The CDR3 sequence is 14 residues long. The DNA of the CDR3 is TGTGCCAGCAGTTTATTGTCAGGTCGACAGCCCCAGCATTTT. This codes for CASSLLSGRQPQHF.

This clone was detected only once. This chain uses TRBV4-3 with TRBJ1-1, with D possibly being TRBD1 (5 bases). Trimming pared 2 bases from V and 1 base from J, leaving 11 bases between. The CDR3 is made up of 15 amino acids. Germline V CDR1 and CDR2: LGHNA, YSLEER. The CDR3 DNA follows: TGCGCCAGCAGCCAAAGCCTAACAGGGAACACTGAAGCTTTCTTT. This sequence encodes CASSQSLTGNTEAFF.

This chain links TRBV6-6 with TRBJ2-6; D possibly corresponds to TRBD1 (5 bases). The CDR3 consists of 15 residues. Germline V gives CDR1 MNHNY, CDR2 SVGAGI (reference sequence). Trimming left V 5 bases short and J 2 bases short, with 10 bases between. CDR3 in amino acids: CASSTGPPGANVLTF. In nucleotides, the CDR3 is TGTGCCAGCAGTACAGGACCTCCTGGGGCCAACGTCCTGACTTTC.

Only one count was recorded for this clone. The chain employs TRBV5-6 and TRBJ2-7; tentative D call: TRBD1 (6 bases). The CDR3 totals 13 residues. The V end lost 4 bases, the J end lost 7 bases, and 15 bases lay between the germline ends. CDR1 is SGHDT, CDR2 YYEEEE, per germline. The CDR3 bases are TGTGCCAGCAGCCCTGGACAGTGGAGAGAGCAGTACTTC. Translating gives CASSPGQWREQYF.

The table lists this clone with a few counts. This sequence joins TRBV5-1 and TRBJ2-5; 10 bases map to TRBD1. Germline loops: CDR1 SGHRS, CDR2 YFSETQ. The CDR3 is 14 residues long. V shed 4 bases, J shed 3 bases, and the junction held 3 bases outside the gene matches. CDR3 residues: CASSPGTGEETQYF. CDR3 sequence (DNA): TGCGCCAGCAGCCCCGGGACAGGGGAAGAGACCCAGTACTTC. Full variable domain (missing parts from reference TRBV5-1 and TRBJ2-5): KAGVTQTPRYLIKTRGQQVTLSCSPISGHRSVSWYQQTPGQGLQFLFEYFSETQRNKGNFPGRFSGRQFSNSRSEMNVSTLELGDSALYLCASSPGTGEETQYFGPGTRLLVL.

The chain is built from TRBV6-1 and TRBJ2-5; weak D call: TRBD1 (6 bases). The CDR3 runs to 13 residues. V was clipped by 7 bases and J by 0 bases, with 9 bases between them. Germline V lookup: CDR1 MNHNS, CDR2 SASEGT. The CDR3: CASTDRYQETQYF. In DNA, the CDR3 is TGTGCCAGCACCGACAGGTACCAAGAGACCCAGTACTTC.

The rearrangement joins TRBV5-4 to TRBJ2-7; TRBD1 aligns across 7 bases. V was pared by 2 bases and J by 3 bases, with 17 bases of the junction left unmatched. CDR3 length: 18 amino acids. Germline CDR1 SGHNT, CDR2 YYREEE (reference sequence). The CDR3 nucleotides are TGTGCCAGCAGCTTAGGGACAGATATTCCGCTATTTAACTACGAGCAGTACTTC. Its protein is CASSLGTDIPLFNYEQYF.

The J gene is TRBJ2-7, the V gene TRBV5-1, with D hard to call. The V end lost 0 bases, the J end lost 2 bases, and 9 bases lay between the germline ends. The CDR3 has 14 amino acids. Per the germline V gene, CDR1 is SGHRS and CDR2 is YFSETQ. CDR3 in DNA: TGCGCCAGCAGCTTGGTCTCCCGAGCCTACGAGCAGTACTTC. As protein: CASSLVSRAYEQYF.

In its sample, this clone was seen once. Sequence at one end of the junction differs from germline and may be a read error. V gene TRBV7-7 combines with J gene TRBJ2-5; 14 positions agree with TRBD2. The germline gives CDR1 SSHAT, CDR2 FNYEAQ (reference sequence). This CDR3 has 16 amino acids. Here the CDR3 DNA reads TGTGCTAGCAGCCTAGGCTCGGGACTAGCGGGAGAGGCCCAGTACTTC. This encodes CASSLGSGLAGEAQYF.

The chain uses TRBV28 and TRBJ2-7; D is unclear. The ends were cut back, 1 base at V and 2 bases at J, with 3 bases in the middle. CDR1 MDHEN and CDR2 SYDVKM come from the germline V gene. The CDR3 extends over 12 amino acids. Here the CDR3 reads CASSLYTYEQYF. CDR3 nucleotides: TGTGCCAGCAGTTTATACACCTACGAGCAGTACTTC.

The CDR3 region is CASTAHPGQGDTIYF. Here the CDR3 DNA reads TGTGCCAGCACCGCTCATCCGGGACAGGGGGACACCATATATTTT. The rearrangement joins TRBV9 to TRBJ1-3, with 11 bases fitting TRBD1. V shed 6 bases and J 8 bases; nucleotides not matched to a gene: 10. From germline, CDR1 is SGDLS and CDR2 YYNGEE. The CDR3 contains 15 residues.

This sequence joins TRBV11-1 and TRBJ2-3, with 12 bases aligning to TRBD1. The germline V gene has CDR1 SGHAT and CDR2 FQDESV (reference sequence). V dropped 6 bases and J dropped 6; count of bases not matched to a gene: 10. This CDR3 region has 16 residues. CDR3: CASSLLGDRGPDTQYF. For the CDR3, the DNA is TGTGCCAGCAGTCTCTTAGGGGACAGGGGGCCCGATACGCAGTATTTT.

This clone was detected a few times. The gene calls are TRBV28 and TRBJ2-1, with no clear D. CDR1 is MDHEN and CDR2 is SYDVKM in the germline V gene. The V and J ends lost 8 bases and 5 bases respectively, with 13 bases between them. CDR3 length equals 13 residues. The CDR3 coding sequence is TGTGCCAGCGCACTACGAGGAGACAATGAGCAGTTCTTC. This sequence encodes CASALRGDNEQFF. The entire variable domain, with the rest obtained from reference TRBV28 and TRBJ2-1, is as follows: DVKVTQSSRYLVKRTGEKVFLECVQDMDHENMFWYRQDPGLGLRLIYFSYDVKMKEKGDIPEGYSVSREKKERFSLILESASTNQTSMYLCASALRGDNEQFFGPGTRLTVL.

The V gene is TRBV7-2, the J gene TRBJ1-1; D gene unclear. The CDR3 totals 15 residues. Germline values: CDR1 SGHTA, CDR2 FQGNSA. V was clipped by 5 bases and J by 1 base, with 14 bases between them. CDR3 sequence reads: CASSALGVPNTEAFF. CDR3 bases: TGTGCCAGCAGCGCCCTCGGGGTCCCGAACACTGAAGCTTTCTTT. The full variable domain, completed using reference TRBV7-2 and TRBJ1-1, is GAGVSQSPSNKVTEKGKDVELRCDPISGHTALYWYRQSLGQGLEFLIYFQGNSAPDKSGLPSDRFSAERTGGSVSTLTIQRTQQEDSAVYLCASSALGVPNTEAFFGQGTRLTVV.

The chain recombines TRBV27 with TRBJ2-3; 14 bases line up with TRBD2. In germline, CDR1 is MNHEY, CDR2 SMNVEV (reference sequence). The trim removed 5 bases at V and 2 bases at J, leaving 6 bases unmatched. This CDR3 is built from 17 residues. The CDR3 loop is CASSPPGLAGVTDTQYF. The CDR3 DNA follows: TGTGCCAGCAGTCCCCCGGGACTAGCGGGAGTCACAGATACGCAGTATTTT.

This clone was seen only a few times. The chain is built from TRBV2 and TRBJ1-4; TRBD1 might be the D (6 bases). CDR1 SNHLY and CDR2 FYNNEI come from the germline V gene. This CDR3 spans 15 amino acids. The V end was cut by 6 bases, the J end by 0 bases, with 11 bases between. As DNA, the CDR3 is TGTGCCAGCAGCGGACAGCTTGCAACTAATGAAAAACTGTTTTTT. It encodes CASSGQLATNEKLFF.

This chain links TRBV2 with TRBJ2-6, with 7 bases matching TRBD1. Trimming removed 7 bases from V and 3 bases from J; junction bases left unmatched: 12. The CDR3 sequence is 17 residues long. Germline values: CDR1 SNHLY, CDR2 FYNNEI. This CDR3 reads CASKGQRVLGGANVLTF. CDR3 nucleotides: TGTGCCAGCAAGGGACAGCGCGTCCTGGGTGGGGCCAACGTCCTGACTTTC.